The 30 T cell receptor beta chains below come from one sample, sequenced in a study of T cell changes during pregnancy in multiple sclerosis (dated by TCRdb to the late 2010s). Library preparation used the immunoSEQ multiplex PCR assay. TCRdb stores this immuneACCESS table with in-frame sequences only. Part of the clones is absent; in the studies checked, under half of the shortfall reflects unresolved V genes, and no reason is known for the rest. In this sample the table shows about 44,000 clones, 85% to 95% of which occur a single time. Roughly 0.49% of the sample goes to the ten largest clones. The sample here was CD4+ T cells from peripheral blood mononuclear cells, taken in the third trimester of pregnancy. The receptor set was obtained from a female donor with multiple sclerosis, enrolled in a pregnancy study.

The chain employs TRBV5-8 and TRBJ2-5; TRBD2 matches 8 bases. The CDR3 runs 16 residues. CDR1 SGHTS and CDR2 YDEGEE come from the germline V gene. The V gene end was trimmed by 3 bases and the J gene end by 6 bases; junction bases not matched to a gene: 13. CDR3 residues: CASSSTVAGGGKTQYF. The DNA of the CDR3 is TGTGCCAGCAGCTCTACCGTTGCGGGAGGAGGGAAGACCCAGTACTTC.

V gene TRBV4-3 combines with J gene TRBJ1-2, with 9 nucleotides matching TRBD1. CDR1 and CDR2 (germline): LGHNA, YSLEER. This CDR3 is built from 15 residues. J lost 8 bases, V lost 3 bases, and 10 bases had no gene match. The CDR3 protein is CASSQTTGQGSGYTF. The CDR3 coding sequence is TGCGCCAGCAGCCAGACGACGGGACAGGGTTCCGGCTACACCTTC.

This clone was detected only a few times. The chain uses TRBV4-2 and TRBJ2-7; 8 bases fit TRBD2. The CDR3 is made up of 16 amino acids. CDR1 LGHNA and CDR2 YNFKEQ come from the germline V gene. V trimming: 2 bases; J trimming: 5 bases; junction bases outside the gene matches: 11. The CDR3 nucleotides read TGTGCCAGCAGCCAACTCGGGAGGGGAGGGAGGGACGAGCAGTACTTC. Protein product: CASSQLGRGGRDEQYF.

The CDR3 DNA follows: TGTGCCAGCATAGGCGTCAGGGGGAAAACTAACTATGGCTACACCTTC. Residues: CASIGVRGKTNYGYTF. The chain is built from TRBV2 and TRBJ1-2; 7 positions agree with TRBD1. Germline V gene lookup returns CDR1 SNHLY and CDR2 FYNNEI. V lost 7 bases and J lost 0; bases outside the gene matches: 11. This CDR3 contains 16 residues. Using reference TRBV2 and TRBJ1-2 for the parts outside the CDR3, the full variable domain is EPEVTQTPSHQVTQMGQEVILRCVPISNHLYFYWYRQILGQKVEFLVSFYNNEISEKSEIFDDQFSVERPDGSNFTLKIRSTKLEDSAMYFCASIGVRGKTNYGYTFGSGTRLTVV.

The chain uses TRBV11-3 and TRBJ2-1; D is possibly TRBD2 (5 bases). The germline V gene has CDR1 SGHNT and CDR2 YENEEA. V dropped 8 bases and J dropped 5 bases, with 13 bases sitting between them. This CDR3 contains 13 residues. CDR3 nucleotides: TGTGCCAGCCGGGGAAATGAGGACAATGAGCAGTTCTTC. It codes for CASRGNEDNEQFF.

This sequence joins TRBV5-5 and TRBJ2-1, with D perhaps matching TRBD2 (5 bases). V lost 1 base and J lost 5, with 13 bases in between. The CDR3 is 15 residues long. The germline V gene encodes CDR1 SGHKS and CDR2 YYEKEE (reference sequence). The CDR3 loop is CASSLPGIRHNEQFF. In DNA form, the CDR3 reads TGTGCCAGCAGCTTGCCGGGAATCCGACACAATGAGCAGTTCTTC.

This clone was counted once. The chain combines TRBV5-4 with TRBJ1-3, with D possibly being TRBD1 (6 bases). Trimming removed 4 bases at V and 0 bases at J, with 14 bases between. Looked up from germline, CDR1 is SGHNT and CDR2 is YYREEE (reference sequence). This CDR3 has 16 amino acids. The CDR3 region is CASSRGGAISGNTIYF. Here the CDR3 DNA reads TGTGCCAGCAGCCGGGGGGGGGCCATCTCTGGAAACACCATATATTTT.

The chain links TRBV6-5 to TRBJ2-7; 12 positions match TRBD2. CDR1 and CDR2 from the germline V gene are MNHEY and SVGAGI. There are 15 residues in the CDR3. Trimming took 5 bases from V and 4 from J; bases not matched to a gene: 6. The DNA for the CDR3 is TGTGCCAGCAGTCCAGGGGGACTAGCGGGTTACGAGCAGTACTTC. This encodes CASSPGGLAGYEQYF.

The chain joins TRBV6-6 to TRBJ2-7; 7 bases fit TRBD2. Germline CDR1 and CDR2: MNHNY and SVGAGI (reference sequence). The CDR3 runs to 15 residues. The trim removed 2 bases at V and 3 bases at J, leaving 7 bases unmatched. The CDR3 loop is CASSYPWGGRYEQYF. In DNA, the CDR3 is TGTGCCAGCAGTTACCCCTGGGGGGGTCGCTACGAGCAGTACTTC.

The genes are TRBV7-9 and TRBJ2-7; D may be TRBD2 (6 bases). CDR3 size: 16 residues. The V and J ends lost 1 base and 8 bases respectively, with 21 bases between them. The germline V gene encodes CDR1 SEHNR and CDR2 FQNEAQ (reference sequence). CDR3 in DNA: TGTGCCAGCAGCTTAGAAGTTGGGGGAGGACGGAACCAGCAGTACTTC. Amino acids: CASSLEVGGGRNQQYF. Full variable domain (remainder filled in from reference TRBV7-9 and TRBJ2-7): DTGVSQNPRHKITKRGQNVTFRCDPISEHNRLYWYRQTLGQGPEFLTYFQNEAQLEKSRLLSDRFSAERPKGSFSTLEIQRTEQGDSAMYLCASSLEVGGGRNQQYFGPGTRLTVT.

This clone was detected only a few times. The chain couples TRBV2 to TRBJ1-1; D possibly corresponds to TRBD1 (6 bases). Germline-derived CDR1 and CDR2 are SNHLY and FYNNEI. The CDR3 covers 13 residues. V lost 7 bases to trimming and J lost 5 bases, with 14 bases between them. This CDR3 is CASIKDRATEAFF. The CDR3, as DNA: TGTGCCAGCATCAAGGACAGAGCTACTGAAGCTTTCTTT. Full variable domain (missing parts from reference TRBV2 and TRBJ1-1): EPEVTQTPSHQVTQMGQEVILRCVPISNHLYFYWYRQILGQKVEFLVSFYNNEISEKSEIFDDQFSVERPDGSNFTLKIRSTKLEDSAMYFCASIKDRATEAFFGQGTRLTVV.

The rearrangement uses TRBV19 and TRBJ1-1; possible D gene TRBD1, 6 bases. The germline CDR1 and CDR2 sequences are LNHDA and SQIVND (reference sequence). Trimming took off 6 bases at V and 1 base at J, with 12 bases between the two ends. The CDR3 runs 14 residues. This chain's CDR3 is CASREWGQNTEAFF. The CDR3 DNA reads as TGTGCCAGTAGGGAGTGGGGACAGAACACTGAAGCTTTCTTT.

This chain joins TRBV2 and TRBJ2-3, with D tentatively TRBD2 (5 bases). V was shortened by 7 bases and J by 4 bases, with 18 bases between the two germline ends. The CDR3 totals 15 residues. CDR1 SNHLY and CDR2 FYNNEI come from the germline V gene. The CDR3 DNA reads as TGTGCCAGCAATATATTAGGGAGTGGCTCAGATACGCAGTATTTT. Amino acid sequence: CASNILGSGSDTQYF.

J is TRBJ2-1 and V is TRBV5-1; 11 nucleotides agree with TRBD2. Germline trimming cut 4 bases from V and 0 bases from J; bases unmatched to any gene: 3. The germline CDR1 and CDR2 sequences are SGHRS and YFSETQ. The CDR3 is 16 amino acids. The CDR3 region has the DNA TGCGCCAGCAGCGGGACTAGCGGATCCTCCTACAATGAGCAGTTCTTC. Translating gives CASSGTSGSSYNEQFF.

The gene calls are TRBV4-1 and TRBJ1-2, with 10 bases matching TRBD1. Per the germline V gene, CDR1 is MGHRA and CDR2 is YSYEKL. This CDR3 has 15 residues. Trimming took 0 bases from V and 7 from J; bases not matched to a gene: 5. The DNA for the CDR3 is TGCGCCAGCAGCCAAGAGCGGACAGGGGGGACTGGCTACACCTTC. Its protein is CASSQERTGGTGYTF.

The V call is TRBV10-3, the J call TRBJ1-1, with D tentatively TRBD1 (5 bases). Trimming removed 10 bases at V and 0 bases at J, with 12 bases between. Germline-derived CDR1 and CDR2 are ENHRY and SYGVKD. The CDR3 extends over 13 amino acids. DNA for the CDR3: TGTGCCACGAAAGACAGTGTGAACACTGAAGCTTTCTTT. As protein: CATKDSVNTEAFF.

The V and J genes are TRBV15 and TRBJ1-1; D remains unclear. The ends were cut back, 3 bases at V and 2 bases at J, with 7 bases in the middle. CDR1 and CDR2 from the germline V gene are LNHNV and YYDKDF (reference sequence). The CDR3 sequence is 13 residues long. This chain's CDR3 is CATSSQKNTEAFF. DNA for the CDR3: TGTGCCACCAGCAGTCAGAAAAACACTGAAGCTTTCTTT.

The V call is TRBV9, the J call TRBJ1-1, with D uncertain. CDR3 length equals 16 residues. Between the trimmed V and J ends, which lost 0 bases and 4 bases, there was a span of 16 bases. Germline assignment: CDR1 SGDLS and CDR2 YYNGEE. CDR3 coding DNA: TGTGCCAGCAGCGTAGCGGACTTGGGCCACATCACTGAAGCTTTCTTT. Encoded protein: CASSVADLGHITEAFF.

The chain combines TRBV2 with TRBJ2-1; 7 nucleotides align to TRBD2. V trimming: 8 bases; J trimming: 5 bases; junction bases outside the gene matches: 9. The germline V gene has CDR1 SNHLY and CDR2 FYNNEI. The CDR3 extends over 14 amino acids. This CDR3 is CASSGRARNNEQFF. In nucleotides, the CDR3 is TGTGCCAGCTCAGGGAGGGCAAGGAACAATGAGCAGTTCTTC.

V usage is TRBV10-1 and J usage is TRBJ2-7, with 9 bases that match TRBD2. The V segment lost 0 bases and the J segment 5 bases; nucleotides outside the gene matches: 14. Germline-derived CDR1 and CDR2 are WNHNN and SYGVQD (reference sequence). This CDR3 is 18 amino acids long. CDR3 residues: CASSESSSSGNFKDEQYF. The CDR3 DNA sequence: TGCGCCAGCAGTGAGTCGTCGTCTAGCGGGAATTTCAAGGACGAGCAGTACTTC.

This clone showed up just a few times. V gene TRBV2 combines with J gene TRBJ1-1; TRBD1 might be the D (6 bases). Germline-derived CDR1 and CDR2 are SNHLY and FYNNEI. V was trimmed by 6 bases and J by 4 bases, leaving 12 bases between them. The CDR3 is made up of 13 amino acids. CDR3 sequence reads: CASSHRVITEAFF. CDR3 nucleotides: TGTGCCAGCAGCCACAGGGTGATCACTGAAGCTTTCTTT.

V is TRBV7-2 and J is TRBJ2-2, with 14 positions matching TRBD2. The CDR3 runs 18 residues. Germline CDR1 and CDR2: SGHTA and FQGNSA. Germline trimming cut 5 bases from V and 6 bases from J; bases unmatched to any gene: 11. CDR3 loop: CASSRGTSGSLTSGELFF. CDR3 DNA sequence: TGTGCCAGCAGCAGAGGGACTAGCGGGAGTTTAACCTCCGGGGAGCTGTTTTTT. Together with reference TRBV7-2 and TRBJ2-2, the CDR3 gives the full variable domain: GAGVSQSPSNKVTEKGKDVELRCDPISGHTALYWYRQSLGQGLEFLIYFQGNSAPDKSGLPSDRFSAERTGGSVSTLTIQRTQQEDSAVYLCASSRGTSGSLTSGELFFGEGSRLTVL.

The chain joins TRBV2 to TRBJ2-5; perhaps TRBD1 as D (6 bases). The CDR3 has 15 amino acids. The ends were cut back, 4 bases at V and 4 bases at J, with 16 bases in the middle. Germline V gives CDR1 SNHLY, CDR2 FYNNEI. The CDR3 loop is CASSVTVRGGETQYF. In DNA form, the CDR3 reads TGTGCCAGCAGTGTTACGGTTCGAGGGGGAGAGACCCAGTACTTC.

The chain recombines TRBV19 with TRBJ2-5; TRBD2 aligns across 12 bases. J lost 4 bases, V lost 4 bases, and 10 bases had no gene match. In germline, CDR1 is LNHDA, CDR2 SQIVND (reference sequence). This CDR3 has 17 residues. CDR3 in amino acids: CASSKRLAGVLGETQYF. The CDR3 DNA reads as TGTGCCAGTAGTAAAAGACTAGCGGGAGTCCTGGGAGAGACCCAGTACTTC.

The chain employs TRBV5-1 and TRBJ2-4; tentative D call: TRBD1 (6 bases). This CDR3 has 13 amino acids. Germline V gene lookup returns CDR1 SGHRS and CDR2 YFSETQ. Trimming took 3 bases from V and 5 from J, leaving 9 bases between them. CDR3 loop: CASSSGQENIQYF. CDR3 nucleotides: TGCGCCAGCAGCTCGGGACAAGAAAACATTCAGTACTTC.

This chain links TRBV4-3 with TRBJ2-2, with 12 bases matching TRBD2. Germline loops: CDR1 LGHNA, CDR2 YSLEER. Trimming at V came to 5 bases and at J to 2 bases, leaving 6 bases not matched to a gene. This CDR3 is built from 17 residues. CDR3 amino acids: CASSFRTSGANTGELFF. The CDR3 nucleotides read TGCGCCAGCAGCTTTCGGACTAGCGGGGCCAACACCGGGGAGCTGTTTTTT.

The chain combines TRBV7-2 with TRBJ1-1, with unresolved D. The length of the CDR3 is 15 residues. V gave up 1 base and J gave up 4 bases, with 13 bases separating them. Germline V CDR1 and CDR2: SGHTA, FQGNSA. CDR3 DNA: TGTGCCAGCAGCTTAGAAAGGGCGGGTGGCACTGAAGCTTTCTTT. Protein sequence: CASSLERAGGTEAFF. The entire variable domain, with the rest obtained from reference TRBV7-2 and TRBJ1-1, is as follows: GAGVSQSPSNKVTEKGKDVELRCDPISGHTALYWYRQSLGQGLEFLIYFQGNSAPDKSGLPSDRFSAERTGGSVSTLTIQRTQQEDSAVYLCASSLERAGGTEAFFGQGTRLTVV.

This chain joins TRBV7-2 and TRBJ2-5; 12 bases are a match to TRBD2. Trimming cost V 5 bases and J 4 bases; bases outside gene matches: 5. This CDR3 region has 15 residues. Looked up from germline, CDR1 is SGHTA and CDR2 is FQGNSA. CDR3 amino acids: CASSPAGLAGETQYF. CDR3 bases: TGTGCCAGCAGCCCGGCGGGACTAGCGGGAGAGACCCAGTACTTC.

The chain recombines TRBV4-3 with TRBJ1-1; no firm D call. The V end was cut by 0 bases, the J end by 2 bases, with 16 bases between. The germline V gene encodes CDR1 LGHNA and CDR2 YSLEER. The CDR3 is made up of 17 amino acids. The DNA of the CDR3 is TGCGCCAGCAGCCAAGATTGGCAGGTCGCACTTAACACTGAAGCTTTCTTT. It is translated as CASSQDWQVALNTEAFF.

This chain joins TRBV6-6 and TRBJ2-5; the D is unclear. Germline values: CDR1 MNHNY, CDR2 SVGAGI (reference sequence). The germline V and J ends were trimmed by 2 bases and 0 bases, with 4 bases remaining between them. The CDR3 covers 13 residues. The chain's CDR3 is CASSYQYQETQYF. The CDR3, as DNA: TGTGCCAGCAGTTACCAGTACCAAGAGACCCAGTACTTC.